These 19 T cell receptor beta chains came from one sample sequenced in a study of blood T cell repertoires in COVID-19. Sequenced by immunoSEQ multiplex PCR; TCRdb stores in-frame clones only, minus some. The sample has about 200,000 clones, 86% seen once. The sample taken for sequencing was PBMCs or T cells enriched from blood (not recorded which). These receptors were collected from a middle-aged man with acute COVID-19.

This clone was counted ten times or more. The chain is built from TRBV20-1 and TRBJ1-2; maybe TRBD1 (5 bases). Trimming stripped 7 bases from V and 7 bases from J, with 13 bases between. Germline assignment: CDR1 DFQATT and CDR2 SNEGSKA (reference sequence). The CDR3 covers 11 residues. The CDR3 is CSVRGRPGYTF. CDR3 nucleotides: TGCAGTGTGCGGGGCAGGCCTGGCTACACCTTC.

J is TRBJ2-2 and V is TRBV5-4; D not resolved. Trimming removed 2 bases from V and 1 base from J, with 9 bases in between. Looked up from germline, CDR1 is SGHNT and CDR2 is YYREEE (reference sequence). This CDR3 region has 15 residues. In nucleotides, the CDR3 is TGTGCCAGCAGCTTAATTCATCAGAACACCGGGGAGCTGTTTTTT. It yields the protein CASSLIHQNTGELFF.

The chain couples TRBV11-2 to TRBJ2-3, with 7 nucleotides matching TRBD2. Per germline, CDR1 SGHAT and CDR2 FQNNGV. V shed 1 base, J shed 2 bases, and the junction held 6 bases outside the gene matches. CDR3 length equals 16 residues. CDR3 in amino acids: CASSLVPSGYTDTQYF. CDR3 DNA sequence: TGTGCCAGCAGCTTAGTCCCTAGCGGATACACAGATACGCAGTATTTT.

The chain joins TRBV12-3 or TRBV12-4 to TRBJ1-1; 7 bases are shared with TRBD1. The CDR3 runs 13 residues. With 6 bases clipped from V and 5 bases from J, the junction kept 6 bases outside the gene matches. The CDR3 bases are TGTGCCAGCAGAAAGACAGGGATAACTGAAGCTTTCTTT. It codes for CASRKTGITEAFF.

In its sample, this clone was seen once. The chain is built from TRBV9 and TRBJ2-6; D is uncertain. Trimming took 0 bases from V and 3 from J, leaving 10 bases between them. Germline assignment: CDR1 SGDLS and CDR2 YYNGEE. This CDR3 region has 16 residues. The CDR3 DNA is TGTGCCAGCAGCGTAGTTGGAGCCTTTGGGGCCAACGTCCTGACTTTC. It encodes CASSVVGAFGANVLTF.

The chain carries TRBV18 and TRBJ2-3, with 15 bases lining up with TRBD2. With V trimmed by 6 bases and J by 0 bases, 13 bases remained unmatched. CDR3 size: 20 residues. The germline CDR1 and CDR2 sequences are KGHSH and LQKENI. This CDR3 is CASSLSPGLAGGSSTDTQYF. DNA for the CDR3: TGTGCCAGCTCGCTCTCGCCCGGACTAGCGGGAGGGTCTAGCACAGATACGCAGTATTTT.

This chain uses TRBV10-3 with TRBJ2-7, with D possibly matching TRBD2 (6 bases). Germline CDR1 is ENHRY and CDR2 is SYGVKD. V lost 6 bases to trimming and J lost 3 bases, with 15 bases between them. The CDR3 spans 14 residues. This chain's CDR3 is CAIRRDSDFYEQYF. The DNA of the CDR3 is TGTGCCATCAGGAGGGACTCTGACTTCTACGAGCAGTACTTC.

This chain uses TRBV23-1 with TRBJ2-7; TRBD1 agrees at 10 bases. TRBV23-1 is classed as an ORF, of uncertain function. V gave up 2 bases and J gave up 1 base; unmatched junction bases: 5. There are 16 residues in the CDR3. CDR3 DNA: TGCGCCAGCAGTCAACCATGGGGACAGGGGTCCTACGAGCAGTACTTC. Translation gives CASSQPWGQGSYEQYF.

Here the CDR3 DNA reads TGTGCCAGCAGCTTGGCGAGACAGGGAGGCTTCACTGAAGCTTTCTTT. Translating gives CASSLARQGGFTEAFF. The gene calls are TRBV7-8 and TRBJ1-1; 7 bases map to TRBD1. CDR3 size: 16 residues. V dropped 3 bases and J dropped 4; count of bases not matched to a gene: 11. From germline, CDR1 is SGHVS and CDR2 FQNEAQ.

V usage is TRBV28 and J usage is TRBJ2-7; D is uncertain. The CDR3 spans 14 residues. Germline CDR1 reads MDHEN; CDR2 reads SYDVKM. The V gene lost 6 bases and the J gene lost 1 base, with 13 bases spanning the gap. CDR3 residues: CASSPGSRSYEQYF. The CDR3 DNA follows: TGTGCCAGCAGCCCCGGGTCCCGTTCCTACGAGCAGTACTTC.

The V gene is TRBV28, the J gene TRBJ2-7; D not resolved. The CDR3 is made up of 11 amino acids. Germline V gene sequence: CDR1 MDHEN, CDR2 SYDVKM. V was pared by 2 bases and J by 6 bases, with 5 bases between. Here the CDR3 reads CASSLTPEQYF. CDR3 nucleotides: TGTGCCAGCAGTTTAACACCCGAGCAGTACTTC.

The chain links TRBV19 to TRBJ2-2, with TRBD2 as a possible D gene (6 bases). With 3 bases removed from V and 6 bases from J, the gap between germline ends came to 17 bases. Germline values: CDR1 LNHDA, CDR2 SQIVND (reference sequence). This CDR3 is 16 amino acids long. In DNA form, the CDR3 reads TGTGCCAGTAGTATCCGCTCTAGGACTATATCCGGGGAGCTGTTTTTT. It translates to CASSIRSRTISGELFF.

The CDR3 bases are TGTGCCAGCCAAAGGGCGGGGTTGCCCGGGGAGCTGTTTTTT. This translates into CASQRAGLPGELFF. V usage is TRBV7-2 and J usage is TRBJ2-2; D is possibly TRBD2 (6 bases). Germline CDR1 SGHTA, CDR2 FQGNSA. The CDR3 is made up of 14 amino acids. V was trimmed by 8 bases and J by 6 bases, leaving 16 bases between them.

The chain couples TRBV7-3 to TRBJ1-5; 7 positions agree with TRBD1. Germline V gene lookup returns CDR1 SGHTA and CDR2 FQGTGA. The V and J ends lost 5 bases and 6 bases, in that order; junction bases with no gene match: 4. The CDR3 is 13 residues long. The CDR3: CASSRDRAQPQHF. In DNA, the CDR3 is TGTGCCAGCAGCCGCGACAGGGCTCAGCCCCAGCATTTT. The full variable domain, rest sourced from reference TRBV7-3 and TRBJ1-5, is GAGVSQTPSNKVTEKGKYVELRCDPISGHTALYWYRQSLGQGPEFLIYFQGTGAADDSGLPNDRFFAVRPEGSVSTLKIQRTERGDSAVYLCASSRDRAQPQHFGDGTRLSIL.

J is TRBJ2-7 and V is TRBV7-9, with 8 bases matching TRBD2. The V gene end was trimmed by 10 bases and the J gene end by 0 bases; junction bases not matched to a gene: 11. The CDR3 has 15 residues. Germline CDR1 and CDR2: SEHNR and FQNEAQ (reference sequence). As DNA, the CDR3 is TGTGCCATTTCCACGGGAGGGAGTAGCTCCTACGAGCAGTACTTC. This codes for CAISTGGSSSYEQYF.

This chain connects TRBV7-8 to TRBJ2-3; unclear D gene. Trimming pared 5 bases from V and 3 bases from J, leaving 15 bases between. This CDR3 is 15 amino acids long. Per the germline V gene, CDR1 is SGHVS and CDR2 is FQNEAQ. CDR3 sequence: CASSHRKLRTDTQYF. CDR3 nucleotide sequence: TGTGCCAGCAGCCACCGCAAGTTGAGGACAGATACGCAGTATTTT.

V usage is TRBV3-1 (or the pseudogene TRBV3-2) and J usage is TRBJ2-1; TRBD1 agrees at 9 bases. J gave up 7 bases and V 8 bases, and 6 bases lay outside the gene matches. The CDR3 is made up of 13 amino acids. CDR1 and CDR2 (germline): LGHDT, YNNKEL (reference sequence). The CDR3, as DNA: TGTGCCAGCGAGGACAGGGGCGGGAATGAGCAGTTCTTC. This codes for CASEDRGGNEQFF.

CDR3 nucleotides: TGTGCCAGCAGCTTAACAGGCCTCTACGAGCAGTACTTC. It encodes CASSLTGLYEQYF. V gene TRBV11-2 combines with J gene TRBJ2-7; TRBD1 might be the D (5 bases). The germline V and J ends were trimmed by 2 bases and 3 bases, with 8 bases remaining between them. From germline, CDR1 is SGHAT and CDR2 FQNNGV. The CDR3 covers 13 residues.

The chain links TRBV28 to TRBJ2-7; 9 bases are a match to TRBD2. This CDR3 spans 14 amino acids. With V trimmed by 7 bases and J by 8 bases, 12 bases remained unmatched. Germline V CDR1 and CDR2: MDHEN, SYDVKM. As DNA, the CDR3 is TGTGCCAGCAAGGAAGCTAGCGGGATCGGGAAGCAGTACTTC. It translates to CASKEASGIGKQYF.